This passage covers 23 T cell receptor beta chains from one sample sequenced in a study of blood T cell repertoires in COVID-19. Here immunoSEQ multiplex PCR was the method, and the copy in TCRdb shows in-frame clones only, minus some. This table holds 220,000 or so clones, roughly 89% found once. Sequencing was carried out using PBMCs or T cells enriched from blood (not recorded which). These receptors were taken from a woman aged 40 to 49 who had recovered from COVID-19.

The chain uses TRBV7-3 and TRBJ1-1; D is ambiguous. Looked up from germline, CDR1 is SGHTA and CDR2 is FQGTGA. V lost 6 bases, J lost 11 bases, and 16 bases lay in between. This CDR3 is 12 amino acids long. CDR3 sequence (DNA): TGTGCCAGCAGTTACCCTGGCGGGAGGGCTTTCTTT. This encodes CASSYPGGRAFF.

The chain links TRBV5-1 to TRBJ2-7, with D perhaps TRBD2 (6 bases). This CDR3 has 15 residues. V shed 0 bases and J shed 2 bases, with 12 bases lying between them. CDR1 is SGHRS, CDR2 YFSETQ, per germline. CDR3 sequence reads: CASSLEPSVPYEQYF. The DNA of the CDR3 is TGCGCCAGCAGCTTGGAGCCTAGCGTACCCTACGAGCAGTACTTC.

The chain links TRBV18 to TRBJ2-7; 11 nucleotides line up with TRBD1. V lost 6 bases, J lost 9 bases, and 7 bases stayed unmatched. CDR3 length: 13 amino acids. CDR1 is KGHSH, CDR2 LQKENI, per germline. CDR3 amino acids: CASSPGQGESQYF. CDR3 DNA: TGTGCCAGCTCCCCGGGACAGGGGGAGTCGCAGTACTTC.

This rearrangement joins TRBV11-3 to TRBJ1-1, with D hard to call. CDR1 and CDR2 (germline): SGHNT, YENEEA. V dropped 4 bases and J dropped 2 bases, with 14 bases sitting between them. There are 15 residues in the CDR3. CDR3 coding DNA: TGTGCCAGCAGCTCGGGGTCCGCATTTAACACTGAAGCTTTCTTT. This translates into CASSSGSAFNTEAFF.

The V call is TRBV7-2, the J call TRBJ1-5, with a weak D call TRBD1 (5 bases). V was cut by 6 bases and J by 3 bases, with 21 bases left in between. Germline V lookup: CDR1 SGHTA, CDR2 FQGNSA. CDR3 length: 17 amino acids. The CDR3 DNA is TGTGCCAGCAGTAAGACCACAGGCAGAGGTTACAATCAGCCCCAGCATTTT. This translates into CASSKTTGRGYNQPQHF.

This chain uses TRBV7-2 with TRBJ2-1; 9 nucleotides line up with TRBD2. The germline gives CDR1 SGHTA, CDR2 FQGNSA. The V segment lost 5 bases and the J segment 9 bases; nucleotides outside the gene matches: 8. The CDR3 has 14 residues. CDR3 nucleotide sequence: TGTGCCAGCAGCCCCGGGACTAGCAATCCTGAGCAGTTCTTC. This translates into CASSPGTSNPEQFF.

This clone was picked up a small number of times. The rearrangement joins TRBV6-1 to TRBJ1-1; 8 bases line up with TRBD1. After removal of 2 bases from V and 6 bases from J, the junction contained 8 bases not matched to a gene. CDR1 and CDR2 (germline): MNHNS, SASEGT. This CDR3 contains 15 residues. The CDR3 is CASSETRQGAPEAFF. The DNA for the CDR3 is TGTGCCAGCAGTGAAACTCGGCAGGGGGCCCCTGAAGCTTTCTTT.

The chain uses TRBV2 and TRBJ1-1; no definite D call. Germline V CDR1 and CDR2: SNHLY, FYNNEI. CDR3 length equals 13 residues. Trimming removed 6 bases from V and 2 bases from J, with 10 bases in between. The chain's CDR3 is CASSRTSNTEAFF. The CDR3 DNA follows: TGTGCCAGCAGCAGAACGTCCAACACTGAAGCTTTCTTT.

V and J are TRBV10-3 and TRBJ1-2; D unresolved. CDR3 size: 11 residues. Looked up from germline, CDR1 is ENHRY and CDR2 is SYGVKD. Trimming removed 11 bases at V and 4 bases at J, with 11 bases between. CDR3 region: CAAGGSYGYTF. CDR3 coding DNA: TGTGCCGCCGGTGGTAGCTATGGCTACACCTTC.

The chain uses TRBV5-1 and TRBJ2-1, with a tentative D call TRBD2 (6 bases). The ends were cut back, 4 bases at V and 0 bases at J, with 8 bases in the middle. CDR3 length: 14 amino acids. CDR1 and CDR2 from the germline V gene are SGHRS and YFSETQ. The CDR3 sequence is CASSHGSSYNEQFF. CDR3 DNA: TGCGCCAGCAGCCACGGGAGCTCCTACAATGAGCAGTTCTTC.

This chain links TRBV6-5 with TRBJ2-1, with a possible D match to TRBD1 (5 bases). Trimming took 5 bases from V and 6 from J, leaving 14 bases between them. CDR1 and CDR2 (germline): MNHEY, SVGAGI. The CDR3 extends over 14 amino acids. The CDR3 nucleotides read TGTGCCAGCAGTCTCACAACAGGTACCAATGAGCAGTTCTTC. It yields the protein CASSLTTGTNEQFF.

The chain combines TRBV6-5 with TRBJ2-2; D unresolved. Germline values: CDR1 MNHEY, CDR2 SVGAGI. This CDR3 comprises 12 residues. Trimming shortened V by 7 bases and J by 5 bases, and 8 bases separated the two germline ends. The CDR3 spells CASMAVTGELFF. The CDR3 DNA sequence: TGTGCCAGCATGGCAGTGACCGGGGAGCTGTTTTTT.

This chain joins TRBV11-2 and TRBJ2-7, with D possibly TRBD1 on 6 matching bases. This CDR3 is built from 13 residues. CDR1 and CDR2 from the germline V gene are SGHAT and FQNNGV. Trimming shortened V by 6 bases and J by 6 bases, and 15 bases separated the two germline ends. The CDR3 sequence: CASSSARGGEQYV. In DNA form, the CDR3 reads TGTGCCAGCAGTTCCGCTAGAGGGGGCGAGCAGTACGTC.

V usage is TRBV5-1 and J usage is TRBJ1-3; D call uncertain. The CDR3 length is 16 residues. Trimming shortened V by 4 bases and J by 0 bases, and 14 bases separated the two germline ends. Germline V gene sequence: CDR1 SGHRS, CDR2 YFSETQ. CDR3 nucleotide sequence: TGCGCCAGCAGCGAAACGGACTCGAGCTCTGGAAACACCATATATTTT. Its protein product is CASSETDSSSGNTIYF.

J is TRBJ2-1 and V is TRBV5-1; TRBD1 is a possible D gene (5 bases). The CDR3 spans 12 residues. Germline V CDR1 and CDR2: SGHRS, YFSETQ. V lost 3 bases, J lost 10 bases, and 11 bases lay in between. CDR3 sequence (DNA): TGCGCCAGCAGCTGGGGCCTTAGGGAGCAGTTCTTC. It is translated as CASSWGLREQFF.

The chain combines TRBV18 with TRBJ2-2; 8 positions match TRBD2. The CDR3 covers 19 residues. The V gene end was trimmed by 2 bases and the J gene end by 7 bases; junction bases not matched to a gene: 18. Per germline, CDR1 KGHSH and CDR2 LQKENI. The CDR3 DNA is TGTGCCAGCTCACCAAGGCCCCGGGAGGGTACCCAGTACTACGGGGAGCTGTTTTTT. It yields the protein CASSPRPREGTQYYGELFF.

The table lists this clone with a few counts. The chain uses TRBV5-6 and TRBJ2-1; 12 nucleotides align to TRBD2. This CDR3 comprises 16 residues. V shed 4 bases, J shed 0 bases, and the junction held 2 bases outside the gene matches. The germline V gene encodes CDR1 SGHDT and CDR2 YYEEEE. In DNA, the CDR3 is TGTGCCAGCAGCCTGACTAGCGGGAGCTCCTACAATGAGCAGTTCTTC. This sequence encodes CASSLTSGSSYNEQFF.

CDR3 loop: CASSSDRASYNEQFF. In DNA form, the CDR3 reads TGTGCCAGCAGCTCGGACAGGGCCTCCTACAATGAGCAGTTCTTC. J is TRBJ2-1 and V is TRBV7-3; the match to TRBD1 covers 8 bases. J lost 0 bases, V lost 4 bases, and 2 bases had no gene match. The V gene's germline CDR1 is SGHTA and CDR2 FQGTGA. This CDR3 contains 15 residues.

V gene TRBV4-1 combines with J gene TRBJ2-5; 7 bases line up with TRBD1. The germline V gene has CDR1 MGHRA and CDR2 YSYEKL. The trim removed 3 bases at V and 1 base at J, leaving 14 bases unmatched. The CDR3 is 18 amino acids. The CDR3 sequence: CASSQSLHRGARQETQYF. CDR3 nucleotides: TGCGCCAGCAGCCAGAGCCTCCACAGGGGAGCTCGCCAAGAGACCCAGTACTTC.

This sequence joins TRBV6-2 or TRBV6-3 and TRBJ2-2; TRBD1 matches at 7 bases. The germline V gene encodes CDR1 MNHEY and CDR2 SVGEGT. There are 15 residues in the CDR3. Germline trimming cut 6 bases from V and 4 bases from J; bases unmatched to any gene: 8. The CDR3 DNA is TGTGCCAGCAGCCATCGGACAGGCGGCACCGGGGAGCTGTTTTTT. Translation gives CASSHRTGGTGELFF.

V gene TRBV7-9 combines with J gene TRBJ2-5, with TRBD2 matching 7 bases. This CDR3 comprises 16 residues. Per germline, CDR1 SEHNR and CDR2 FQNEAQ (reference sequence). V lost 0 bases, J lost 2 bases, and 6 bases stayed unmatched. This CDR3 reads CASSLAGGPKQETQYF. The CDR3 DNA reads TGTGCCAGCAGCTTAGCGGGAGGGCCTAAACAAGAGACCCAGTACTTC.

V and J are TRBV19 and TRBJ2-1, with TRBD2 identical over 8 bases. Germline-derived CDR1 and CDR2 are LNHDA and SQIVND (reference sequence). The CDR3 has 14 residues. J gave up 7 bases and V 5 bases, and 7 bases lay outside the gene matches. The DNA for the CDR3 is TGTGCCAGTAGTGGACTAGCAAAGGGGAATGAGCAGTTCTTC. Its translation is CASSGLAKGNEQFF.

The chain uses TRBV7-2 and TRBJ2-3; 9 nucleotides align to TRBD2. The CDR3 contains 15 residues. V shed 2 bases and J 6 bases; nucleotides not matched to a gene: 6. Per the germline V gene, CDR1 is SGHTA and CDR2 is FQGNSA. CDR3 DNA sequence: TGTGCCAGCAGCTTAACGCGGGAGGGTTTCGATACGCAGTATTTT. Translated, it gives CASSLTREGFDTQYF. Looking up the rest from reference TRBV7-2 and TRBJ2-3 gives the full variable domain: GAGVSQSPSNKVTEKGKDVELRCDPISGHTALYWYRQSLGQGLEFLIYFQGNSAPDKSGLPSDRFSAERTGGSVSTLTIQRTQQEDSAVYLCASSLTREGFDTQYFGPGTRLTVL.